This T cell receptor beta chain was obtained from a study of cytomegalovirus exposure and HLA in healthy donors. Germline CDR1 reads MNHEY; CDR2 reads SVGAGI. Trimming cost V 2 bases and J 1 base; bases outside gene matches: 0. The CDR3 runs 15 residues. A single count supports this clone. The PCR employed 60 Vbeta primers together with 13 Jbeta primers. Profiling relied on immunoSEQ multiplex PCR, and the TCRdb table lists in-frame clones only, not all of them. Among about 110,000 clones listed, 77% were seen once. The chain combines TRBV6-5 with TRBJ2-3; 10 positions agree with TRBD2. Sequencing was done on a sample of PBMCs. The TCR originated in a woman in her forties in good health and CMV-seropositive. CDR3 coding DNA: TGTGCCAGCAGTTACACTAGCGGGGGCACAGATACGCAGTATTTT. Translation gives CASSYTSGGTDTQYF.